The sequence of this T cell receptor beta chain was determined in a study of blood T cells in healthy people across ages. Study observations and caveats: Investigators treated diversity estimates from one million T cells as underestimates. Per million T cells, TCR beta diversity dropped roughly linearly as age increased.

Then a second PCR, running roughly 7 to 11 cycles, was carried out with a sample-barcoded 5' primer and a J-beta primer mix. With 12 random nucleotides, a template-switch adaptor tagged each individual cDNA molecule. TCRdb recomputed calls from the 5' RACE reads with MiXCR, one row per CDR3 protein. Of over a million distinct CDR3 sequences listed, 45% to 70% are singletons. The germline V and J ends were trimmed by 5 bases and 2 bases, with 17 bases remaining between them. The germline CDR1 and CDR2 sequences are SGHTA and FQGNSA. The CDR3 runs to 16 residues. Donors gave 8.5 to 10 milliliters of peripheral blood apiece. As regards this clonotype: Its target is not known.

The source of this sequence is a man between 18 and 29 years old in good health. The chain carries TRBV7-2 and TRBJ2-3; tentative D call: TRBD2 (5 bases). The material sequenced was blood. The CDR3 region is CASSPVRSEYTDTQYF. The CDR3 bases are TGTGCCAGCAGCCCGGTTCGTAGCGAATACACAGATACGCAGTATTTT.